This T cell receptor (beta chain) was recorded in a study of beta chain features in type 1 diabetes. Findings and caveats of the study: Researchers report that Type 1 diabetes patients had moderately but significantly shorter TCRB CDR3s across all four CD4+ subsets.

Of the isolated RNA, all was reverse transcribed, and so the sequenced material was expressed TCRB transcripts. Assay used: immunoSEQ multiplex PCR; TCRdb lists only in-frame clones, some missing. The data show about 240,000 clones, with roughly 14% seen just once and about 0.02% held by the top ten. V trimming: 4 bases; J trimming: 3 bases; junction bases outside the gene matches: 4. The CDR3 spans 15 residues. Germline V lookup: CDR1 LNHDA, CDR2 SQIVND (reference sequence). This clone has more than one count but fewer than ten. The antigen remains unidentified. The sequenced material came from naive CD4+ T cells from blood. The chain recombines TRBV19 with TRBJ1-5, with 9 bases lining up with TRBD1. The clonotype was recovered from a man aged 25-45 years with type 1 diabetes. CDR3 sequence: CASSTDRGNNQPQHF. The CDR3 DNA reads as TGTGCCAGTAGTACAGACAGGGGGAACAATCAGCCCCAGCATTTT.